This TCR beta chain was sequenced for a study of blood T cells in healthy people across ages. Each individual donor underwent a draw of 8 to 10 milliliters of peripheral blood. The study, taken as a whole, reports: Estimates of diversity drawn from one million T cells were considered underestimates. Relative to aged donors, long-lived donors carried more naive CD4+ cells and displayed higher diversity.

Then a second PCR, running roughly 7 to 11 cycles, was carried out with a sample-barcoded 5' primer and a J-beta primer mix. TCRdb reanalysed the 5' RACE reads using MiXCR and keeps one entry per CDR3 protein. The sample holds roughly 900,000 distinct CDR3 sequences, roughly 50% seen once. A few counts support this clonotype. Its target is unknown. The V and J ends lost 8 bases and 2 bases, in that order; junction bases with no gene match: 11. The CDR3 runs to 15 residues. The V gene's germline CDR1 is MDHEN and CDR2 SYDVKM. Sample: blood. This chain connects TRBV28 to TRBJ2-5; 7 bases are a match to TRBD2. This TCR was sampled from a man between 25 and 39 years old in good health. In DNA, the CDR3 is TGTGCCAGCGCTCGGGGAGCGGGAATTCAAGAGACCCAGTACTTC. Protein sequence: CASARGAGIQETQYF.